This T cell receptor (beta chain) was identified during a study of lymphopenia after photon versus proton radiotherapy. Study-wide results and caveats: Post-nadir diversity loss with photons came from oligoclonal expansion, particularly CD8+ Temra cells. In patients who died, overall survival fell as post-nadir TCR diversity dropped more. Relative stability marked proton patients; photon patients lost diversity and naive cells.

The germline CDR1 and CDR2 sequences are LGHNT and FRNRAP. The CDR3 sequence is 16 residues long. V was pared by 0 bases and J by 5 bases, with 17 bases between. A word on this clone: As yet, its antigen is unknown.

The protocol was immunoSEQ multiplex PCR, while the TCRdb copy is restricted to in-frame clones and leaves out a portion. The sample lists roughly 30,000 clones, around 85% occurring once. The receptor was derived from a man aged 45 to 65 with gastric cancer. Sequenced material: peripheral blood, taken from a patient treated with photon-based radiotherapy. The genes are TRBV12-5 and TRBJ2-7, with TRBD1 as a possible D gene (6 bases). The CDR3 here is CASGLVPNLQGHEQYF. In DNA, the CDR3 is TGTGCTAGTGGTTTGGTACCAAACCTACAGGGCCACGAGCAGTACTTC.